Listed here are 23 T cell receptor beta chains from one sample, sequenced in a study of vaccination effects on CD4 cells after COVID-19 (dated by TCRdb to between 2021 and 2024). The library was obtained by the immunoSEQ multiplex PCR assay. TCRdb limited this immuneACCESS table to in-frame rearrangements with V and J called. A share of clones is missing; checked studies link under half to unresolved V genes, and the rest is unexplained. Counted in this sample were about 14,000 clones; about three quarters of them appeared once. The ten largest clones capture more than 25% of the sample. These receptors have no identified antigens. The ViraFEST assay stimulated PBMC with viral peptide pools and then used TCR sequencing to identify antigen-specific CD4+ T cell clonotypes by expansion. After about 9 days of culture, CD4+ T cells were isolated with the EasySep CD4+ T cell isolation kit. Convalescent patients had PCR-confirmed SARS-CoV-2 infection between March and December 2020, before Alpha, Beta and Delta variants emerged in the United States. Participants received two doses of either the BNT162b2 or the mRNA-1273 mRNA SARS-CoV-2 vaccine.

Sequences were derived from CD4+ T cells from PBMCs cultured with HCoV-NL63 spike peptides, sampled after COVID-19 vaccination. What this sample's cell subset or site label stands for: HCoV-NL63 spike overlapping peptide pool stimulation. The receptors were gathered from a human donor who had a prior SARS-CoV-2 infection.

The CDR3 sequence: CASIPTGGNEQFF. In nucleotides, the CDR3 is TGTGCCAGCATACCTACCGGGGGGAATGAGCAGTTCTTC. The V call is TRBV2, the J call TRBJ2-1; 7 nucleotides agree with TRBD2. This CDR3 is 13 amino acids long. V gave up 7 bases and J gave up 7 bases; unmatched junction bases: 7. In germline, CDR1 is SNHLY, CDR2 FYNNEI.

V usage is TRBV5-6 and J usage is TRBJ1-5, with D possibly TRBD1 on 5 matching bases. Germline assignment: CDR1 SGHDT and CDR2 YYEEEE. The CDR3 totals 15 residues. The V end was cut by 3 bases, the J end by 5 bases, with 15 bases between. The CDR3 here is CASSSRWGIDQPQHF. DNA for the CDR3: TGTGCCAGCAGCTCACGATGGGGGATTGATCAGCCCCAGCATTTT.

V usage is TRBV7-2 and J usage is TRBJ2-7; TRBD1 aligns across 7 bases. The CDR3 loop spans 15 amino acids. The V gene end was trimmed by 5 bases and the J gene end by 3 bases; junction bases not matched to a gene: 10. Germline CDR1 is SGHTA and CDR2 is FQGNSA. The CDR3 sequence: CASSEGPGTVYEQYF. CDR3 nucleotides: TGTGCCAGCAGCGAGGGCCCCGGGACAGTCTACGAGCAGTACTTC.

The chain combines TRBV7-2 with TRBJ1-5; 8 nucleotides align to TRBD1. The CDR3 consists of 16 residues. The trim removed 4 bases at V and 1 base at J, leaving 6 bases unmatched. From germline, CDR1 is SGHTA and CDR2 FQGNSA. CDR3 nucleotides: TGTGCCAGCAGCTCCACCGGACAGGGAAGCAATCAGCCCCAGCATTTT. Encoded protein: CASSSTGQGSNQPQHF.

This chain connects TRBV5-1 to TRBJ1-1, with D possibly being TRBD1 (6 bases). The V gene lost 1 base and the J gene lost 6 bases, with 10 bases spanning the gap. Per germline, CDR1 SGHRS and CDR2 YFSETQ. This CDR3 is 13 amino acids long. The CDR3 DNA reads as TGCGCCAGCAGCTTGCAGGGGACCTCTGAAGCTTTCTTT. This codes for CASSLQGTSEAFF.

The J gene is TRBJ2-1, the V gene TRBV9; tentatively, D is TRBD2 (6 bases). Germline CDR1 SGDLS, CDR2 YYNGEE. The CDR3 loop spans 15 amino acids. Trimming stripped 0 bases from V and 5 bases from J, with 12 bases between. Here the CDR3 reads CASSVEAGIHNEQFF. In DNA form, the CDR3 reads TGTGCCAGCAGCGTAGAAGCGGGTATCCACAATGAGCAGTTCTTC.

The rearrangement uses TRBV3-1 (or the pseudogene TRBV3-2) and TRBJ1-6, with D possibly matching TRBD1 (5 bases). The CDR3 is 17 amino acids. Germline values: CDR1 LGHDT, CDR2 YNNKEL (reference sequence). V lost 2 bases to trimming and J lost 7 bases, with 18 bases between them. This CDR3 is CASSQHRGGASNSPLHF. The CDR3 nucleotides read TGTGCCAGCAGCCAACACCGTGGAGGGGCTAGCAATTCACCCCTCCACTTT.

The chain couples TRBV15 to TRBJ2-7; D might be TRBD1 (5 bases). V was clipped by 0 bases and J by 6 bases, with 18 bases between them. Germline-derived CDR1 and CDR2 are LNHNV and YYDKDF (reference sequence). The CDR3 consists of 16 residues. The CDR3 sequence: CATSRDRVLERGEQYF. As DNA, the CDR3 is TGTGCCACCAGCAGAGATAGGGTACTCGAAAGGGGCGAGCAGTACTTC. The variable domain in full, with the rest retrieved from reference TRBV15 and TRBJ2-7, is DAMVIQNPRYQVTQFGKPVTLSCSQTLNHNVMYWYQQKSSQAPKLLFHYYDKDFNNEADTPDNFQSRRPNTSFCFLDIRSPGLGDTAMYLCATSRDRVLERGEQYFGPGTRLTVT.

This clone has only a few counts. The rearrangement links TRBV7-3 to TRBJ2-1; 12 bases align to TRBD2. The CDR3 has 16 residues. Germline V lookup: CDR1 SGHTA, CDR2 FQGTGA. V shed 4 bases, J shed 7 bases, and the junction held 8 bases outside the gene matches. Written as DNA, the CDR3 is TGTGCCAGCAGCTCCCGGACTAGCGGGACCCTGAATGAGCAGTTCTTC. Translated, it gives CASSSRTSGTLNEQFF.

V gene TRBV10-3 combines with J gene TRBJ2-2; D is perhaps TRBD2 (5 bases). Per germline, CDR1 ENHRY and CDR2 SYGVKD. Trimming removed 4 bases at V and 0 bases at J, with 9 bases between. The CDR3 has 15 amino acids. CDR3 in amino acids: CAISGLAPNTGELFF. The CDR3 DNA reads TGTGCCATCAGTGGCCTAGCCCCGAACACCGGGGAGCTGTTTTTT.

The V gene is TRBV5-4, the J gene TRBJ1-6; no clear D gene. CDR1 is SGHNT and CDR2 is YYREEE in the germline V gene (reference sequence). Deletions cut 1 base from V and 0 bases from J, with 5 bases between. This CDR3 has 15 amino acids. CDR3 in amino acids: CASSLRGSYNSPLHF. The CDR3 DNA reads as TGTGCCAGCAGCTTGCGGGGCTCCTATAATTCACCCCTCCACTTT.

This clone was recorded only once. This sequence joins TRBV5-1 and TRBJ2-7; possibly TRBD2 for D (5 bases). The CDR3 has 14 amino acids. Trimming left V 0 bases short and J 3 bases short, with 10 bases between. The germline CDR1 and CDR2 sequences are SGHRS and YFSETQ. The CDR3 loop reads CASSLEGSYYEQYF. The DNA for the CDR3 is TGCGCCAGCAGCTTGGAAGGGAGTTACTACGAGCAGTACTTC.

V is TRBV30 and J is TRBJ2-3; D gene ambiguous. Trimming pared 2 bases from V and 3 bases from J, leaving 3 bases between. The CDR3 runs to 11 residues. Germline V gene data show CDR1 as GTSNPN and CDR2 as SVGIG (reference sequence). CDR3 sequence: CAWSITDTQYF. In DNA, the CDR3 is TGTGCCTGGAGTATTACAGATACGCAGTATTTT. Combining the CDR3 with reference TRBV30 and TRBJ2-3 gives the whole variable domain SQTIHQWPATLVQPVGSPLSLECTVEGTSNPNLYWYRQAAGRGLQLLFYSVGIGQISSEVPQNLSASRPQDRQFILSSKKLLLSDSGFYLCAWSITDTQYFGPGTRLTVL.

The CDR3 DNA reads TGCGCCAGCAGCCTCGCTCTAGGGGCCTACGAGCAGTACTTC. It yields the protein CASSLALGAYEQYF. V and J are TRBV4-3 and TRBJ2-7; tentatively, D is TRBD1 (5 bases). This CDR3 is 14 amino acids long. The ends were cut back, 4 bases at V and 2 bases at J, with 12 bases in the middle. Germline lookup yields CDR1 LGHNA and CDR2 YSLEER.

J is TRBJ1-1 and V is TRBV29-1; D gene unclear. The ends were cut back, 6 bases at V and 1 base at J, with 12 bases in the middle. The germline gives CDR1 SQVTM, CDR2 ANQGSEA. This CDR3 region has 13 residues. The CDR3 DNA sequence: TGCAGCGTCGAGATCATGAGGAACACTGAAGCTTTCTTT. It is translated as CSVEIMRNTEAFF.

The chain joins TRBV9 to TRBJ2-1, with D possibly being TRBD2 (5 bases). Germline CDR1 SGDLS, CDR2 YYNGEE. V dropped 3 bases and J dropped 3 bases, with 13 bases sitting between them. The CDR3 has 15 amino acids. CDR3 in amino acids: CASSEIGLDYNEQFF. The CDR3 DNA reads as TGTGCCAGCAGCGAAATCGGACTGGACTACAATGAGCAGTTCTTC.

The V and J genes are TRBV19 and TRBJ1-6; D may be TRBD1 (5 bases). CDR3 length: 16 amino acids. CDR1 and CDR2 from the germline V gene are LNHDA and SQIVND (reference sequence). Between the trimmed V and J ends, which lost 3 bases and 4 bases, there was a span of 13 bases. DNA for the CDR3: TGTGCCAGTAGTATTACACAGGACCTTTATAATTCACCCCTCCACTTT. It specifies CASSITQDLYNSPLHF.

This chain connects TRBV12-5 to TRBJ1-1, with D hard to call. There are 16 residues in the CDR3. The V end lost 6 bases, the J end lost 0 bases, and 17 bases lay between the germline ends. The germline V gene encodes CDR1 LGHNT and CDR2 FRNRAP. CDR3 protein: CASGEPPGRMNTEAFF. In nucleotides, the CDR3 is TGTGCTAGTGGAGAACCCCCCGGACGGATGAACACTGAAGCTTTCTTT.

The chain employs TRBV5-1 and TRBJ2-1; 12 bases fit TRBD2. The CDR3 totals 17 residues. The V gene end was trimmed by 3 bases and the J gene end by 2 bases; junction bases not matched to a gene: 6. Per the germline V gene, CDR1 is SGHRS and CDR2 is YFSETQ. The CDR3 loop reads CASSSPLAGGTYNEQFF. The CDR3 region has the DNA TGCGCCAGCAGCTCCCCACTAGCGGGAGGCACCTACAATGAGCAGTTCTTC.

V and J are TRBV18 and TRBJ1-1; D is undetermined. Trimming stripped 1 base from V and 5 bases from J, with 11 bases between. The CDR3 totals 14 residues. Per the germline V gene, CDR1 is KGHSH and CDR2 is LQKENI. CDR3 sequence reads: CASSPRGLGTEAFF. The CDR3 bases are TGTGCCAGCTCACCACGAGGGCTGGGAACTGAAGCTTTCTTT.

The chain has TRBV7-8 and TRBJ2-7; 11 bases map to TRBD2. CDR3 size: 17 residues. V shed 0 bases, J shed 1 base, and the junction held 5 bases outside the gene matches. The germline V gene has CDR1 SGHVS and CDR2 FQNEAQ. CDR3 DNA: TGTGCCAGCAGCTTAGCTAGCGGGGGGGCCTCTTCCTACGAGCAGTACTTC. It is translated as CASSLASGGASSYEQYF.

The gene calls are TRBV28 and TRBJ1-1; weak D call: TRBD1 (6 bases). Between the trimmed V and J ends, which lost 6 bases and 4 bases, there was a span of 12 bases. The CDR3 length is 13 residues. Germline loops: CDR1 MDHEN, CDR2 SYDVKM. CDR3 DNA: TGTGCCAGCAGCTGGGGGGGGCTCACTGAAGCTTTCTTT. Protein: CASSWGGLTEAFF. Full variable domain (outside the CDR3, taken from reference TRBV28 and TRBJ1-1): DVKVTQSSRYLVKRTGEKVFLECVQDMDHENMFWYRQDPGLGLRLIYFSYDVKMKEKGDIPEGYSVSREKKERFSLILESASTNQTSMYLCASSWGGLTEAFFGQGTRLTVV.

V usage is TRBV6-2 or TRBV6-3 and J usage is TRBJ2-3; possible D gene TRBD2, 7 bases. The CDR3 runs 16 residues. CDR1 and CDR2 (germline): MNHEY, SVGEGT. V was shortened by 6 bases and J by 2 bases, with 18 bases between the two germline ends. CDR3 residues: CASSPGGRPNTDTQYF. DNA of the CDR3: TGTGCCAGCAGCCCGGGGGGCAGACCTAACACAGATACGCAGTATTTT.